The next 15 T cell receptor beta chains were all read from a single sample in a study of glioma-infiltrating T cells after dendritic cell vaccination. Using immunoSEQ multiplex PCR, the repertoire was profiled, and TCRdb retains in-frame clones only, with some absent. The sample comprises approximately 92,000 clones, approximately 80% of which are singletons, and about 5% rests with the top ten. Time point of the sample: after dendritic cell vaccination, including at tumor progression/relapse. This material consisted of blood, taken after dendritic cell vaccination. These receptors all stem from a human donor with glioblastoma.

In its sample, this clone was seen a few times. The genes are TRBV9 and TRBJ2-1; 9 nucleotides line up with TRBD2. J lost 8 bases, V lost 0 bases, and 6 bases had no gene match. In germline, CDR1 is SGDLS, CDR2 YYNGEE. There are 15 residues in the CDR3. CDR3 DNA: TGTGCCAGCAGCGTAGCCTTAGCGGGAGCCTATGAGCAGTTCTTC. It specifies CASSVALAGAYEQFF.

The chain uses TRBV5-1 and TRBJ2-3; weak D call: TRBD2 (5 bases). Trimming took off 2 bases at V and 6 bases at J, with 10 bases between the two ends. CDR3 length: 13 residues. CDR1 is SGHRS and CDR2 is YFSETQ in the germline V gene. CDR3 in DNA: TGCGCCAGCAGCTTAGGAGGCGCGGATACGCAGTATTTT. Amino acid sequence: CASSLGGADTQYF.

The chain couples TRBV7-9 to TRBJ1-3, with D unclear. V was trimmed by 3 bases and J by 0 bases, leaving 9 bases between them. The CDR3 has 15 residues. The V gene's germline CDR1 is SEHNR and CDR2 FQNEAQ (reference sequence). For the CDR3, the DNA is TGTGCCAGCAGCTTCGCATGGAGCTCTGGAAACACCATATATTTT. This translates into CASSFAWSSGNTIYF. The full variable domain, rest sourced from reference TRBV7-9 and TRBJ1-3, is DTGVSQNPRHKITKRGQNVTFRCDPISEHNRLYWYRQTLGQGPEFLTYFQNEAQLEKSRLLSDRFSAERPKGSFSTLEIQRTEQGDSAMYLCASSFAWSSGNTIYFGEGSWLTVV.

For this clone: The CDR3 does not close with the conserved phenylalanine or tryptophan, likely indicating a read error. It is unclear where the CDR3 begins or ends on the DNA, so no DNA is shown, and the CDR3 is as TCRdb lists it. The gene calls are TRBV2 and TRBJ1-2; TRBD1, the table's D call, lacks a check against the DNA. The CDR3 contains 12 residues when both ends are counted. Germline assignment: CDR1 SNHLY and CDR2 FYNNEI. CDR3 region: CASSESQSITLL.

J is TRBJ2-7 and V is TRBV19; 8 bases agree with TRBD1. The junction had 4 bases not matched to a gene; V was cut back by 3 bases and J by 3 bases. CDR3 length: 14 residues. The germline V gene has CDR1 LNHDA and CDR2 SQIVND (reference sequence). The CDR3 nucleotides are TGTGCCAGTAGTATTACCAGGGGGCTCTACGAGCAGTACTTC. Its protein product is CASSITRGLYEQYF.

The chain carries TRBV7-2 and TRBJ2-7; TRBD1 might be the D (5 bases). V gave up 5 bases and J gave up 6 bases, with 17 bases separating them. Germline CDR1 is SGHTA and CDR2 is FQGNSA. The CDR3 loop spans 14 amino acids. CDR3 sequence: CASSLDRWGPEQYF. The CDR3 DNA follows: TGTGCCAGCAGCCTCGACAGATGGGGCCCCGAGCAGTACTTC.

The V call is TRBV10-3, the J call TRBJ1-4, with 8 nucleotides matching TRBD1. The V and J ends lost 4 bases and 8 bases, in that order; junction bases with no gene match: 6. The CDR3 has 14 residues. Germline V gives CDR1 ENHRY, CDR2 SYGVKD. CDR3 coding DNA: TGTGCCATCAGTGCTGGACAGGGAGGCGAAAAACTGTTTTTT. Encoded protein: CAISAGQGGEKLFF.

This chain joins TRBV28 and TRBJ2-5; 12 bases are shared with TRBD2. Trimming took 2 bases from V and 5 from J; bases not matched to a gene: 3. Germline assignment: CDR1 MDHEN and CDR2 SYDVKM. This CDR3 spans 15 amino acids. The CDR3 coding sequence is TGTGCCAGCAGTTTAGCTAGCGGGAGGGACGAGACCCAGTACTTC. This codes for CASSLASGRDETQYF.

The chain has TRBV5-6 and TRBJ2-7; D is possibly TRBD1 (5 bases). Trimming removed 4 bases at V and 4 bases at J, with 12 bases between. Germline V gives CDR1 SGHDT, CDR2 YYEEEE. This CDR3 is 13 amino acids long. CDR3 DNA sequence: TGTGCCAGCAGCACCTCGACAGCTTACGAGCAGTACTTC. Its protein product is CASSTSTAYEQYF.

The V call is TRBV5-6, the J call TRBJ1-1; the D is unclear. The CDR3 is 13 residues long. The V end lost 0 bases, the J end lost 1 base, and 4 bases lay between the germline ends. The germline gives CDR1 SGHDT, CDR2 YYEEEE. The CDR3 is CASSLAGNTEAFF. CDR3 in DNA: TGTGCCAGCAGCTTGGCAGGGAACACTGAAGCTTTCTTT.

The genes are TRBV7-6 and TRBJ2-5; maybe TRBD1 (5 bases). This CDR3 is built from 14 residues. V shed 2 bases and J shed 5 bases, with 12 bases lying between them. CDR1 and CDR2 (germline): SGHVS, FNYEAQ. The DNA for the CDR3 is TGTGCCAGCAGCTTATCAGGGTTTCGGGAGACCCAGTACTTC. It encodes CASSLSGFRETQYF.

This sequence joins TRBV27 and TRBJ2-3, with TRBD1 identical over 8 bases. V trimming: 3 bases; J trimming: 3 bases; junction bases outside the gene matches: 5. Germline CDR1 reads MNHEY; CDR2 reads SMNVEV (reference sequence). The CDR3 covers 15 residues. The CDR3 DNA sequence: TGTGCCAGCAGTTTGGATCAGGGGGCAACAGATACGCAGTATTTT. It codes for CASSLDQGATDTQYF.

The chain carries TRBV6-1 and TRBJ2-7; 12 bases are a match to TRBD2. From germline, CDR1 is MNHNS and CDR2 SASEGT. Trimming at V came to 3 bases and at J to 0 bases, leaving 6 bases not matched to a gene. The CDR3 runs 17 residues. The chain's CDR3 is CASSDRTSGDSSYEQYF. CDR3 coding DNA: TGTGCCAGCAGTGACCGGACTAGCGGGGACAGCTCCTACGAGCAGTACTTC.

The rearrangement links TRBV28 to TRBJ1-3; D possibly corresponds to TRBD1 (6 bases). CDR3 length equals 15 residues. Trimming took 6 bases from V and 3 from J, leaving 15 bases between them. Germline V gives CDR1 MDHEN, CDR2 SYDVKM. The CDR3 here is CASSLRQVGGNTIYF. The CDR3 DNA follows: TGTGCCAGCAGCCTCAGACAGGTCGGTGGAAACACCATATATTTT.

CDR3: CASSVGGTGVDTEAFF. In nucleotides, the CDR3 is TGTGCCAGCAGCGTAGGTGGGACAGGAGTGGACACTGAAGCTTTCTTT. V gene TRBV9 combines with J gene TRBJ1-1, with 8 bases matching TRBD1. This CDR3 has 16 amino acids. J lost 3 bases, V lost 0 bases, and 7 bases had no gene match. Germline values: CDR1 SGDLS, CDR2 YYNGEE.